This T cell receptor beta chain appears in the sequencing data of a study of T cells in Graves' hyperthyroidism and ophthalmopathy. Between the trimmed V and J ends, which lost 4 bases and 0 bases, there was a span of 10 bases. This CDR3 is built from 14 residues. CDR1 and CDR2 from the germline V gene are MDHEN and SYDVKM. Authors of the study amplified TCR beta CDR3 regions from RNA transcripts. During a first-round RT-PCR of the TCR CDR3, the HTBI primer set was used. Via MiXCR, TCRdb re-called the multiplex PCR reads, giving one row per CDR3 protein. In the table there are about half a million distinct CDR3 sequences, under 25% of which are singletons. This clonotype was detected many times.

Material: blood. The rearrangement uses TRBV28 and TRBJ2-7; the D gene is possibly TRBD1 (6 bases). The TCR sequence derives from a man aged 18-30 years with Graves' hyperthyroidism. Here the CDR3 reads CASSSTDSSYEQYF. The CDR3 DNA reads as TGTGCCAGCAGTTCAACGGACAGCTCCTACGAGCAGTACTTC.